The 25 T cell receptor beta chains below were found in one sample sequenced in a study of blood T cell repertoires in COVID-19. Clones were read by immunoSEQ multiplex PCR, and TCRdb kept only the in-frame ones, dropping some. This table has some 90,000 clones, about 88% appearing once. Sequenced sample: peripheral blood. The receptor set was obtained from a woman of 80 years or more with active COVID-19.

In the case of this clone: The same CDR3 arises from other DNA sequences in this sample as well. The chain carries TRBV27 and TRBJ1-2; a weak D match, TRBD1 (6 bases). V lost 4 bases and J 4 bases, leaving 10 bases between the germline ends. CDR3 length equals 13 residues. The germline gives CDR1 MNHEY, CDR2 SMNVEV (reference sequence). The CDR3 here is CASSSTGRYGYTF. In DNA form, the CDR3 reads TGTGCCAGCAGTTCTACAGGGCGCTATGGCTACACCTTC.

This clone was recorded only once. The rearrangement uses TRBV10-3 and TRBJ1-3; TRBD1 matches at 9 bases. Trimming cost V 6 bases and J 4 bases; bases outside gene matches: 7. CDR3 size: 15 residues. CDR1 and CDR2 from the germline V gene are ENHRY and SYGVKD. The CDR3 spells CAISDRGAPGNTIYF. Written as DNA, the CDR3 is TGTGCCATCAGCGACAGGGGGGCGCCGGGAAACACCATATATTTT.

V is TRBV24-1 and J is TRBJ2-3, with unresolved D. CDR1 and CDR2 (germline): KGHDR, SFDVKD. The CDR3 loop spans 13 amino acids. The V gene lost 5 bases and the J gene lost 2 bases, with 7 bases spanning the gap. CDR3 residues: CATSASLTDTQYF. The CDR3 DNA sequence: TGTGCCACCAGTGCCTCCCTCACAGATACGCAGTATTTT.

The rearrangement links TRBV10-1 to TRBJ2-7; tentative D call: TRBD1 (5 bases). The V gene lost 5 bases and the J gene lost 2 bases, with 13 bases spanning the gap. The CDR3 consists of 14 residues. CDR1 and CDR2 (germline): WNHNN, SYGVQD (reference sequence). Here the CDR3 reads CASSYQGRPYEQYF. The DNA for the CDR3 is TGCGCCAGCAGTTACCAGGGCAGACCCTACGAGCAGTACTTC.

The V call is TRBV4-1, the J call TRBJ1-5; TRBD1 agrees at 9 bases. There are 18 residues in the CDR3. Trimming at V came to 0 bases and at J to 5 bases, leaving 11 bases not matched to a gene. Germline V gene lookup returns CDR1 MGHRA and CDR2 YSYEKL. Here the CDR3 reads CASSQEWDRVGAYQPQHF. CDR3 nucleotides: TGCGCCAGCAGCCAAGAATGGGACAGGGTTGGGGCCTATCAGCCCCAGCATTTT.

This chain connects TRBV11-2 to TRBJ2-2; D may be TRBD1 (5 bases). V was shortened by 4 bases and J by 6 bases, with 12 bases between the two germline ends. CDR3 length equals 14 residues. Germline loops: CDR1 SGHAT, CDR2 FQNNGV. The CDR3 protein is CASSYQGRSGELFF. In nucleotides, the CDR3 is TGTGCCAGCAGCTATCAGGGTCGGTCCGGGGAGCTGTTTTTT.

CDR3 sequence (DNA): TGCGCCAGCAGCTTGTTTGGGGACAGGGGGTCCAATGAGCAGTTCTTC. It codes for CASSLFGDRGSNEQFF. V gene TRBV5-1 combines with J gene TRBJ2-1, with 11 bases fitting TRBD1. V dropped 1 base and J dropped 6; count of bases not matched to a gene: 6. Looked up from germline, CDR1 is SGHRS and CDR2 is YFSETQ. The CDR3 length is 16 residues.

This chain connects TRBV7-2 to TRBJ1-2, with D unclear. Trimming took off 4 bases at V and 2 bases at J, with 11 bases between the two ends. Germline V gene sequence: CDR1 SGHTA, CDR2 FQGNSA. The CDR3 loop spans 14 amino acids. Here the CDR3 DNA reads TGTGCCAGCAGCTCTCAAATGGGCAACTATGGCTACACCTTC. The encoded protein is CASSSQMGNYGYTF.

The V gene is TRBV19, the J gene TRBJ1-2; 8 bases align to TRBD1. J lost 4 bases, V lost 8 bases, and 6 bases had no gene match. The CDR3 runs 13 residues. Germline lookup yields CDR1 LNHDA and CDR2 SQIVND (reference sequence). CDR3 loop: CASQAGGVYGYTF. The CDR3 DNA reads as TGTGCCAGTCAGGCAGGGGGCGTCTATGGCTACACCTTC.

The chain links TRBV4-3 to TRBJ1-2; 9 bases match TRBD1. This CDR3 spans 15 amino acids. With V trimmed by 0 bases and J by 4 bases, 3 bases remained unmatched. Germline V gene data show CDR1 as LGHNA and CDR2 as YSLEER. Here the CDR3 reads CASSQDRTGAYGYTF. The CDR3 region has the DNA TGCGCCAGCAGCCAAGACCGGACAGGGGCCTATGGCTACACCTTC.

On this clone: Other DNA sequences of this sample code for an identical CDR3. The chain carries TRBV28 and TRBJ2-1; 7 bases are a match to TRBD1. V lost 6 bases, J lost 0 bases, and 2 bases stayed unmatched. This CDR3 is 14 amino acids long. Per the germline V gene, CDR1 is MDHEN and CDR2 is SYDVKM. DNA for the CDR3: TGTGCCAGCAGCTCAGGGGGCTCCTACAATGAGCAGTTCTTC. It codes for CASSSGGSYNEQFF.

This sequence joins TRBV6-2 or TRBV6-3 and TRBJ1-1; D is unresolved. The V gene's germline CDR1 is MNHEY and CDR2 SVGEGT. V gave up 2 bases and J gave up 8 bases, with 6 bases separating them. This CDR3 has 11 residues. For the CDR3, the DNA is TGTGCCAGCAGTTACCCGAGCGAAGCTTTCTTT. It codes for CASSYPSEAFF.

This clone has only one observation. The chain couples TRBV4-1 to TRBJ2-1; the D gene is possibly TRBD2 (5 bases). V was shortened by 1 base and J by 9 bases, with 10 bases between the two germline ends. Per germline, CDR1 MGHRA and CDR2 YSYEKL. The CDR3 sequence is 13 residues long. The CDR3 region is CASSQGSAGEQFF. CDR3 bases: TGCGCCAGCAGCCAAGGTAGCGCCGGTGAGCAGTTCTTC.

The gene calls are TRBV11-1 and TRBJ2-5; perhaps TRBD2 as D (5 bases). CDR3 length: 11 residues. Trimming took off 5 bases at V and 7 bases at J, with 8 bases between the two ends. CDR1 and CDR2 (germline): SGHAT, FQDESV (reference sequence). CDR3 nucleotide sequence: TGTGCCAGCAGCGGAGAGGGGACCCAGTACTTC. Amino acid sequence: CASSGEGTQYF.

The V call is TRBV7-6, the J call TRBJ2-2, with TRBD2 identical over 9 bases. CDR3 size: 17 residues. Germline CDR1 and CDR2: SGHVS and FNYEAQ. The junction had 11 bases not matched to a gene; V was cut back by 5 bases and J by 4 bases. The CDR3 is CASSPHGAGGLTGELFF. The CDR3 nucleotides read TGTGCCAGCAGCCCACATGGGGCGGGAGGGCTCACCGGGGAGCTGTTTTTT.

The V and J genes are TRBV3-1 (or the pseudogene TRBV3-2) and TRBJ1-6, with TRBD1 matching 8 bases. CDR1 is LGHDT, CDR2 YNNKEL, per germline (reference sequence). CDR3 length: 13 residues. V was clipped by 3 bases and J by 10 bases; unmatched bases: 2. This CDR3 is CASSQDRESPLHF. The CDR3 DNA reads TGTGCCAGCAGCCAGGACAGGGAATCACCCCTCCACTTT.

This chain connects TRBV27 to TRBJ2-1; D remains ambiguous. This CDR3 is 12 amino acids long. Trimming removed 6 bases at V and 5 bases at J, with 8 bases between. Germline CDR1 and CDR2: MNHEY and SMNVEV (reference sequence). The CDR3 nucleotides read TGTGCCAGCAGCCCTATAAACAATGAGCAGTTCTTC. Its translation is CASSPINNEQFF.

The chain links TRBV9 to TRBJ2-2, with TRBD1 identical over 7 bases. The J segment lost 0 bases and the V segment lost 1 base, leaving 0 bases of the junction unmatched. Looked up from germline, CDR1 is SGDLS and CDR2 is YYNGEE. The CDR3 is made up of 15 amino acids. CDR3 sequence: CASSVQGANTGELFF. In nucleotides, the CDR3 is TGTGCCAGCAGCGTACAGGGGGCGAACACCGGGGAGCTGTTTTTT.

J is TRBJ2-7 and V is TRBV7-9; D uncertain. The ends were cut back, 5 bases at V and 0 bases at J, with 14 bases in the middle. Germline V gives CDR1 SEHNR, CDR2 FQNEAQ (reference sequence). This CDR3 region has 15 residues. CDR3: CASSPRPQSSYEQYF. CDR3 coding DNA: TGTGCCAGCAGCCCTCGACCACAGTCCTCCTACGAGCAGTACTTC.

V is TRBV28 and J is TRBJ2-1, with 7 bases that match TRBD2. The length of the CDR3 is 16 residues. Trimming at V came to 6 bases and at J to 1 base, leaving 9 bases not matched to a gene. The V gene's germline CDR1 is MDHEN and CDR2 SYDVKM. CDR3 nucleotides: TGTGCCAGCAGACAGACTCCGGGACTATCCTACAATGAGCAGTTCTTC. Residues: CASRQTPGLSYNEQFF.

The CDR3 nucleotides read TGTGCCAGCAGTTCAACAGGGAGCTCTGGGGCCAACGTCCTGACTTTC. This codes for CASSSTGSSGANVLTF. The rearrangement links TRBV6-2 or TRBV6-3 to TRBJ2-6, with a tentative D call TRBD1 (6 bases). The CDR3 consists of 16 residues. The germline V gene encodes CDR1 MNHEY and CDR2 SVGEGT. V lost 4 bases and J 0 bases, leaving 10 bases between the germline ends.

The chain recombines TRBV15 with TRBJ2-1; tentative D call: TRBD2 (5 bases). The CDR3 runs to 15 residues. Trimming pared 4 bases from V and 7 bases from J, leaving 17 bases between. Looked up from germline, CDR1 is LNHNV and CDR2 is YYDKDF (reference sequence). The CDR3 loop is CATSTQLGSWNEQFF. CDR3 nucleotide sequence: TGTGCCACCAGCACCCAACTAGGGAGCTGGAATGAGCAGTTCTTC.

The J gene is TRBJ2-1, the V gene TRBV4-3, with D possibly being TRBD1 (5 bases). Germline V gene lookup returns CDR1 LGHNA and CDR2 YSLEER. CDR3 length equals 16 residues. Trimming took 0 bases from V and 4 from J, leaving 13 bases between them. CDR3 in DNA: TGCGCCAGCAGCCAAGAGGGGCCCCCCAATTACAATGAGCAGTTCTTC. Translated: CASSQEGPPNYNEQFF.

There are a few counts of this clone. The rearrangement links TRBV19 to TRBJ2-5; 7 nucleotides align to TRBD1. In germline, CDR1 is LNHDA, CDR2 SQIVND (reference sequence). V lost 6 bases and J lost 6; bases outside the gene matches: 10. CDR3 size: 14 residues. CDR3 region: CASRTDRSAKTQYF. Written as DNA, the CDR3 is TGTGCCAGTAGAACGGACAGGTCGGCAAAGACCCAGTACTTC.

The chain combines TRBV5-3 with TRBJ1-6; weak D call: TRBD1 (6 bases). TRBV5-3 is designated an ORF whose function remains uncertain. CDR3 length equals 16 residues. Between the trimmed V and J ends, which lost 3 bases and 7 bases, there was a span of 17 bases. The CDR3 bases are TGTGCCAGAAGCTCCCGAGCCTACAGGGACAATTCACCCCTCCACTTT. As protein: CARSSRAYRDNSPLHF.